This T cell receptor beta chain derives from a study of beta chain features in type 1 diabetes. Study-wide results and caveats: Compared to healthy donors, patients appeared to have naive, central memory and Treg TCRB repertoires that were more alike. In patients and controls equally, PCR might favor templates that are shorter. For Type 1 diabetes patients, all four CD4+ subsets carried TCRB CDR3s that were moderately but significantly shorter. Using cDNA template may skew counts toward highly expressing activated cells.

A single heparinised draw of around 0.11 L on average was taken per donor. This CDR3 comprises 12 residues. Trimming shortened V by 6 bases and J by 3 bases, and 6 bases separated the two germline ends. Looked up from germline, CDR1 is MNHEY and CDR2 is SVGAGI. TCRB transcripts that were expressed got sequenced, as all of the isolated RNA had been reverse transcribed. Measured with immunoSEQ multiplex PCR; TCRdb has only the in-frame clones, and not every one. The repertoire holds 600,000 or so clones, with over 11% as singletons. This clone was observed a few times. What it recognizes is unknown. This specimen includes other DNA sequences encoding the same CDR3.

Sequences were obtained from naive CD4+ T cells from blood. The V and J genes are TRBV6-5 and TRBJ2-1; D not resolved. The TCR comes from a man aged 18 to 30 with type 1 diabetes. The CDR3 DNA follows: TGTGCCAGCAGCCCGAGCTACAATGAGCAGTTCTTC. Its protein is CASSPSYNEQFF.